Following are 32 T cell receptor beta chains from one sample sequenced in a study of shared clonotypes between healthy human individuals (dated by TCRdb to the early 2020s). The library was built by means of the immunoSEQ multiplex PCR assay. TCRdb stores this immuneACCESS table with in-frame sequences only. Part of the clones is absent; in the studies checked, under half of the shortfall reflects unresolved V genes, and no reason is known for the rest. This sample is represented by about 2 million clones; 90% to 95% of them were singletons. The top ten hold 0.1% to 0.15% of the sample. The specimen was naive CD4+ T cells sorted from blood. The cell subset or site label on this specimen signifies: CD45RA+ positively selected. The receptors originated from a man younger than 30 in good health.

A remark on this clone: At the DNA level, this CDR3 is encoded by other sequences in the same sample as well. The chain recombines TRBV5-1 with TRBJ2-2; 7 bases align to TRBD2. Germline values: CDR1 SGHRS, CDR2 YFSETQ. V was pared by 6 bases and J by 2 bases, with 4 bases of the junction left unmatched. The CDR3 contains 14 residues. CDR3 bases: TGCGCCAGCACCGGGACTACCAACACCGGGGAGCTGTTTTTT. Residues: CASTGTTNTGELFF.

CDR3 protein: CASSQDRAALATDTQYF. The CDR3 nucleotides read TGCGCCAGCAGCCAAGATCGTGCGGCGTTGGCGACAGATACGCAGTATTTT. The chain recombines TRBV4-3 with TRBJ2-3; the D is unclear. The CDR3 length is 17 residues. V was shortened by 0 bases and J by 3 bases, with 16 bases between the two germline ends. The germline V gene encodes CDR1 LGHNA and CDR2 YSLEER.

As concerns this clone: The sample carries other DNA sequences with the same CDR3. The CDR3 DNA reads TGCGCCAGCAGCCGGGACGGAAACACTGAAGCTTTCTTT. The encoded protein is CASSRDGNTEAFF. The J gene is TRBJ1-1, the V gene TRBV5-1; possible D gene TRBD1, 5 bases. V was trimmed by 4 bases and J by 2 bases, leaving 9 bases between them. The CDR3 loop spans 13 amino acids. Germline V CDR1 and CDR2: SGHRS, YFSETQ.

The chain links TRBV5-6 to TRBJ2-7; no definite D call. The V and J ends lost 1 base and 0 bases respectively, with 14 bases between them. CDR1 and CDR2 (germline): SGHDT, YYEEEE. The CDR3 covers 16 residues. The CDR3 is CASSLWMWGSSYEQYF. CDR3 nucleotides: TGTGCCAGCAGCTTGTGGATGTGGGGTTCCTCCTACGAGCAGTACTTC.

This chain uses TRBV6-5 with TRBJ1-1; TRBD1 might be the D (5 bases). V was pared by 8 bases and J by 1 base, with 14 bases between. CDR1 and CDR2 from the germline V gene are MNHEY and SVGAGI. This CDR3 is 14 amino acids long. The CDR3 DNA sequence: TGTGCCAGCTTTTACGGGGGAAGGAACACTGAAGCTTTCTTT. Amino acids: CASFYGGRNTEAFF.

This rearrangement joins TRBV7-9 to TRBJ2-7; D is perhaps TRBD2 (6 bases). The CDR3 has 13 residues. In germline, CDR1 is SEHNR, CDR2 FQNEAQ (reference sequence). Between the trimmed V and J ends, which lost 3 bases and 7 bases, there was a span of 13 bases. CDR3 in DNA: TGTGCCAGCAGCTTGGAGGGAGAGGGGGAGCAGTACTTC. Translating gives CASSLEGEGEQYF. The full variable domain, in which reference TRBV7-9 and TRBJ2-7 provide the parts outside the CDR3, is DTGVSQNPRHKITKRGQNVTFRCDPISEHNRLYWYRQTLGQGPEFLTYFQNEAQLEKSRLLSDRFSAERPKGSFSTLEIQRTEQGDSAMYLCASSLEGEGEQYFGPGTRLTVT.

The V and J genes are TRBV7-2 and TRBJ1-2; no firm D call. The CDR3 runs to 13 residues. Trimming removed 0 bases from V and 7 bases from J, with 9 bases in between. CDR1 and CDR2 from the germline V gene are SGHTA and FQGNSA. This chain's CDR3 is CASSLAIVFGYTF. The CDR3, as DNA: TGTGCCAGCAGCTTAGCTATAGTCTTTGGCTACACCTTC. Drawing the rest from reference TRBV7-2 and TRBJ1-2, the complete variable domain is GAGVSQSPSNKVTEKGKDVELRCDPISGHTALYWYRQSLGQGLEFLIYFQGNSAPDKSGLPSDRFSAERTGGSVSTLTIQRTQQEDSAVYLCASSLAIVFGYTFGSGTRLTVV.

The rearrangement joins TRBV9 to TRBJ2-4; 14 nucleotides match TRBD2. The CDR3 is made up of 21 amino acids. Unmatched junction bases numbered 11, after V lost 0 bases and J lost 0 bases. The germline gives CDR1 SGDLS, CDR2 YYNGEE. The CDR3 protein is CASSVDASGLAGVSAKNIQYF. For the CDR3, the DNA is TGTGCCAGCAGCGTAGACGCGTCGGGACTAGCGGGGGTATCAGCCAAAAACATTCAGTACTTC.

This clone was observed a single time. The chain employs TRBV5-1 and TRBJ1-1, with 7 bases aligning to TRBD1. V was clipped by 7 bases and J by 1 base; unmatched bases: 7. Looked up from germline, CDR1 is SGHRS and CDR2 is YFSETQ. The CDR3 spans 14 residues. CDR3 residues: CASGSGGPNTEAFF. Here the CDR3 DNA reads TGCGCCAGCGGCTCAGGGGGTCCGAACACTGAAGCTTTCTTT.

This chain joins TRBV5-6 and TRBJ2-1; 7 nucleotides agree with TRBD2. Germline V gene data show CDR1 as SGHDT and CDR2 as YYEEEE. With V trimmed by 2 bases and J by 4 bases, 3 bases remained unmatched. CDR3 size: 14 residues. The CDR3 DNA follows: TGTGCCAGCAGCTTCGGGACTAAATACAATGAGCAGTTCTTC. It yields the protein CASSFGTKYNEQFF.

The chain recombines TRBV19 with TRBJ2-2, with D possibly TRBD2 on 6 matching bases. CDR1 is LNHDA and CDR2 is SQIVND in the germline V gene (reference sequence). This CDR3 comprises 13 residues. Trimming cost V 7 bases and J 3 bases, with 9 bases left between them. The DNA of the CDR3 is TGTGCCAGTATCGGGAGAGACACCGGGGAGCTGTTTTTT. Translating gives CASIGRDTGELFF.

This chain links TRBV5-4 with TRBJ2-2; 8 bases are shared with TRBD1. Germline values: CDR1 SGHNT, CDR2 YYREEE (reference sequence). V was pared by 4 bases and J by 1 base, with 9 bases of the junction left unmatched. The CDR3 has 17 residues. As DNA, the CDR3 is TGTGCCAGCAGCGCTACGTACGGGACAGGGAACACCGGGGAGCTGTTTTTT. Protein: CASSATYGTGNTGELFF.

The rearrangement joins TRBV6-1 to TRBJ2-7, with 10 bases identical to TRBD1. The germline V gene encodes CDR1 MNHNS and CDR2 SASEGT. The V gene end was trimmed by 4 bases and the J gene end by 4 bases; junction bases not matched to a gene: 4. This CDR3 has 14 residues. The CDR3 is CASSGTGGPYEQYF. CDR3 bases: TGTGCCAGCAGTGGGACAGGGGGTCCGTACGAGCAGTACTTC.

The chain employs TRBV6-5 and TRBJ2-5; 10 nucleotides match TRBD2. J gave up 9 bases and V 6 bases, and 13 bases lay outside the gene matches. Per germline, CDR1 MNHEY and CDR2 SVGAGI. This CDR3 spans 15 amino acids. CDR3 nucleotide sequence: TGTGCCAGCAGCCCGGGGCTAGCGGGAGTCGGGGCCCAGTACTTC. Translated, it gives CASSPGLAGVGAQYF.

This chain uses TRBV5-4 with TRBJ1-4, with no clear D. This CDR3 spans 15 amino acids. Germline CDR1 reads SGHNT; CDR2 reads YYREEE (reference sequence). Between the trimmed V and J ends, which lost 0 bases and 4 bases, there was a span of 10 bases. CDR3 sequence reads: CASSLGIAINEKLFF. The CDR3 nucleotides are TGTGCCAGCAGCTTGGGAATAGCAATTAATGAAAAACTGTTTTTT. Full variable domain (outside the CDR3, taken from reference TRBV5-4 and TRBJ1-4): ETGVTQSPTHLIKTRGQQVTLRCSSQSGHNTVSWYQQALGQGPQFIFQYYREEENGRGNFPPRFSGLQFPNYSSELNVNALELDDSALYLCASSLGIAINEKLFFGSGTQLSVL.

The genes are TRBV5-1 and TRBJ1-4, with no clear D. The germline V gene has CDR1 SGHRS and CDR2 YFSETQ. V dropped 3 bases and J dropped 0 bases, with 9 bases sitting between them. This CDR3 has 15 amino acids. The DNA of the CDR3 is TGCGCCAGCAGCTGGCGGGGAGCAACTAATGAAAAACTGTTTTTT. Amino acids: CASSWRGATNEKLFF.

The chain carries TRBV15 and TRBJ1-1; D gene ambiguous. The germline CDR1 and CDR2 sequences are LNHNV and YYDKDF (reference sequence). Trimming pared 3 bases from V and 5 bases from J, leaving 13 bases between. The CDR3 sequence is 14 residues long. DNA for the CDR3: TGTGCCACCAGCAGGTGGGGTTTCGAGACTGAAGCTTTCTTT. This gives the protein CATSRWGFETEAFF.

The chain carries TRBV5-6 and TRBJ2-7; D may be TRBD2 (6 bases). The CDR3 extends over 13 amino acids. V was pared by 4 bases and J by 0 bases, with 8 bases between. Germline loops: CDR1 SGHDT, CDR2 YYEEEE. For the CDR3, the DNA is TGTGCCAGCAGCCCGGGGGTCTCCTACGAGCAGTACTTC. Its protein is CASSPGVSYEQYF.

Note on this clone: This CDR3 is also generated by other DNA sequences in the sample. The chain recombines TRBV2 with TRBJ2-7; D ambiguous. Between the trimmed V and J ends, which lost 6 bases and 2 bases, there was a span of 5 bases. CDR3 size: 11 residues. CDR1 and CDR2 from the germline V gene are SNHLY and FYNNEI. The CDR3 nucleotides are TGTGCCAGCAGCGCCGCCTACGAGCAGTACTTC. Protein: CASSAAYEQYF.

The CDR3 spells CASSSGLYSNQPQHF. CDR3 DNA: TGTGCCAGCAGCTCGGGACTGTATAGCAATCAGCCCCAGCATTTT. The chain is built from TRBV11-2 and TRBJ1-5; D possibly corresponds to TRBD1 (5 bases). The length of the CDR3 is 15 residues. The germline V gene encodes CDR1 SGHAT and CDR2 FQNNGV. With 4 bases removed from V and 0 bases from J, the gap between germline ends came to 10 bases.

The chain is built from TRBV18 and TRBJ2-1; D is perhaps TRBD2 (6 bases). CDR1 and CDR2 (germline): KGHSH, LQKENI. The length of the CDR3 is 14 residues. V dropped 2 bases and J dropped 5 bases, with 10 bases sitting between them. CDR3 in amino acids: CASSPGGAHNEQFF. The CDR3 nucleotides are TGTGCCAGCTCACCAGGAGGGGCCCACAATGAGCAGTTCTTC.

The chain combines TRBV2 with TRBJ2-7, with 15 bases fitting TRBD2. The CDR3 is made up of 15 amino acids. V lost 6 bases to trimming and J lost 2 bases; unmatched junction nucleotides: 2. Germline CDR1 SNHLY, CDR2 FYNNEI. CDR3: CASSGTSGGTYEQYF. In DNA form, the CDR3 reads TGTGCCAGCAGCGGGACTAGCGGGGGGACCTACGAGCAGTACTTC.

V usage is TRBV28 and J usage is TRBJ2-3; a possible D gene is TRBD2 (5 bases). The CDR3 sequence is 16 residues long. CDR1 MDHEN and CDR2 SYDVKM come from the germline V gene. V lost 8 bases, J lost 6 bases, and 24 bases lay in between. The CDR3 region has the DNA TGTGCCAGCGGTGACTCTCCGGGCCGTACGGGGGATACGCAGTATTTT. Its translation: CASGDSPGRTGDTQYF.

The CDR3 DNA reads as TGTGCCAGCAGTAACCGGGACAGGGGCTCCTACGAGCAGTACTTC. Encoded protein: CASSNRDRGSYEQYF. V gene TRBV6-5 combines with J gene TRBJ2-7, with TRBD1 matching over 10 bases. CDR1 is MNHEY and CDR2 is SVGAGI in the germline V gene. V shed 5 bases, J shed 0 bases, and the junction held 4 bases outside the gene matches. CDR3 size: 15 residues.

The V and J genes are TRBV10-3 and TRBJ2-3; possibly TRBD1 for D (6 bases). V dropped 3 bases and J dropped 0 bases, with 10 bases sitting between them. This CDR3 comprises 15 residues. Germline V gene data show CDR1 as ENHRY and CDR2 as SYGVKD. CDR3 sequence reads: CAISEQTGSTDTQYF. The CDR3 coding sequence is TGTGCCATCAGTGAACAGACAGGCAGCACAGATACGCAGTATTTT.

This clone was counted a single time. V is TRBV5-1 and J is TRBJ2-7; 15 nucleotides line up with TRBD2. Germline V lookup: CDR1 SGHRS, CDR2 YFSETQ. The CDR3 runs 16 residues. Losses at the gene ends were 4 bases for V and 5 bases for J; bases not matched to a gene: 7. In DNA form, the CDR3 reads TGCGCCAGCAGCGCCCGGACTAGCGGGGGGGTCCACGAGCAGTACTTC. This translates into CASSARTSGGVHEQYF.

J is TRBJ2-7 and V is TRBV6-5; TRBD2 aligns across 12 bases. This CDR3 is 14 amino acids long. The germline CDR1 and CDR2 sequences are MNHEY and SVGAGI. V dropped 6 bases and J dropped 7; count of bases not matched to a gene: 7. CDR3 DNA sequence: TGTGCCAGCAGCGGCCTAGCGGGAGGGAGGGAGCAGTACTTC. Translated, it gives CASSGLAGGREQYF.

The chain couples TRBV7-2 to TRBJ1-2; D is ambiguous. Trimming took off 1 base at V and 3 bases at J, with 12 bases between the two ends. Germline lookup yields CDR1 SGHTA and CDR2 FQGNSA. This CDR3 region has 15 residues. The chain's CDR3 is CASSLDGGRDYGYTF. For the CDR3, the DNA is TGTGCCAGCAGCTTAGACGGCGGGCGGGACTATGGCTACACCTTC.

V is TRBV4-1 and J is TRBJ2-7; TRBD1 matches at 7 bases. Germline V gives CDR1 MGHRA, CDR2 YSYEKL. The CDR3 is 14 residues long. Trimming took 3 bases from V and 5 from J; bases not matched to a gene: 7. CDR3 sequence: CASSHLTGPNEQYF. The CDR3 nucleotides are TGCGCCAGCAGCCACCTGACAGGGCCAAACGAGCAGTACTTC.

J is TRBJ2-4 and V is TRBV30; D is possibly TRBD1 (5 bases). Germline V gene data show CDR1 as GTSNPN and CDR2 as SVGIG (reference sequence). There are 14 residues in the CDR3. Trimming took off 0 bases at V and 4 bases at J, with 10 bases between the two ends. The CDR3 loop reads CAWSVEGQKNIQYF. The CDR3 DNA reads TGTGCCTGGAGTGTAGAAGGACAAAAAAACATTCAGTACTTC.

Remarks on this clone: Other DNA sequences in this sample translate to the same CDR3. CDR3 residues: CASSLGAGYNEQFF. DNA of the CDR3: TGTGCCAGCAGCTTAGGTGCAGGGTACAATGAGCAGTTCTTC. The rearrangement joins TRBV7-9 to TRBJ2-1; D may be TRBD1 (5 bases). Germline CDR1 is SEHNR and CDR2 is FQNEAQ (reference sequence). This CDR3 comprises 14 residues. Trimming shortened V by 1 base and J by 4 bases, and 8 bases separated the two germline ends.

V and J are TRBV2 and TRBJ2-3; 9 bases are shared with TRBD2. The CDR3 has 15 residues. Germline assignment: CDR1 SNHLY and CDR2 FYNNEI. V trimming: 5 bases; J trimming: 4 bases; junction bases outside the gene matches: 7. The CDR3 reads CASSSGLAVSDTQYF. The CDR3 DNA reads TGTGCCAGCAGTTCGGGACTAGCTGTTTCAGATACGCAGTATTTT. Looking up the rest from reference TRBV2 and TRBJ2-3 gives the full variable domain: EPEVTQTPSHQVTQMGQEVILRCVPISNHLYFYWYRQILGQKVEFLVSFYNNEISEKSEIFDDQFSVERPDGSNFTLKIRSTKLEDSAMYFCASSSGLAVSDTQYFGPGTRLTVL.